The entry below describes one T cell receptor beta chain. As yet, its antigen is unknown. Donors came from a validation cohort of 95 to 150 subjects, distinct from the first 666-subject cohort. This sample is part of a study of cytomegalovirus exposure and HLA in healthy donors. Germline-derived CDR1 and CDR2 are SGHDT and YYEEEE. CDR3 size: 15 residues. J was trimmed by 6 bases and V by 4 bases; bases with no gene match: 6. Study observations and caveats: Later, an analysis found that TCR clusters from the first cohort tended to co-occur in the roughly 110 validation repertoires. As was reported, the classifier diagnosed cytomegalovirus status with high specificity and sensitivity.

Some clones are missing from TCRdb's copy, which holds only in-frame ones; the method was immunoSEQ multiplex PCR. This repertoire shows roughly 50,000 clones, 75% to 95% found once; its top ten account for about 3%. This receptor was obtained from a man aged 18 to 35 in good health and CMV-seronegative. Sequenced sample: PBMCs. The chain links TRBV5-6 to TRBJ2-7, with 14 bases identical to TRBD2. The CDR3 nucleotides read TGTGCCAGCAGCGCACAGGGGACTAGCGGGAGCGAGCAGTACTTC. Amino acid sequence: CASSAQGTSGSEQYF.